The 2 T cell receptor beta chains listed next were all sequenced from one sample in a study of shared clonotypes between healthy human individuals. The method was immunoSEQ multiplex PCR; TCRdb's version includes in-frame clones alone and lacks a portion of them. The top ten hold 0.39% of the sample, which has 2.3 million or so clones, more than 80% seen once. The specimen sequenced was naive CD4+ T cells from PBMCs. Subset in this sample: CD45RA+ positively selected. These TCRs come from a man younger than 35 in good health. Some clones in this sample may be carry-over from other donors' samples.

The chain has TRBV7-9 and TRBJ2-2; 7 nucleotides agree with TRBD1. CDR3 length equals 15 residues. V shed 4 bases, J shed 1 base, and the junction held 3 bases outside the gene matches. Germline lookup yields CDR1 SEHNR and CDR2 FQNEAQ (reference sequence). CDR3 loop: CASSSDRRNTGELFF. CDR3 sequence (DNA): TGTGCCAGCAGCTCGGACAGGAGGAACACCGGGGAGCTGTTTTTT.

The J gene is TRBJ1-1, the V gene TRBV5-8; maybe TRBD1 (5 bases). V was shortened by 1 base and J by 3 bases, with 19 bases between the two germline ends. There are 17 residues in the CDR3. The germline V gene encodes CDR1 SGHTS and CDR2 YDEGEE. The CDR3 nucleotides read TGTGCCAGCAGCTTGAAGGGGAGTAGGAGTCTGTACACTGAAGCTTTCTTT. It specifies CASSLKGSRSLYTEAFF.